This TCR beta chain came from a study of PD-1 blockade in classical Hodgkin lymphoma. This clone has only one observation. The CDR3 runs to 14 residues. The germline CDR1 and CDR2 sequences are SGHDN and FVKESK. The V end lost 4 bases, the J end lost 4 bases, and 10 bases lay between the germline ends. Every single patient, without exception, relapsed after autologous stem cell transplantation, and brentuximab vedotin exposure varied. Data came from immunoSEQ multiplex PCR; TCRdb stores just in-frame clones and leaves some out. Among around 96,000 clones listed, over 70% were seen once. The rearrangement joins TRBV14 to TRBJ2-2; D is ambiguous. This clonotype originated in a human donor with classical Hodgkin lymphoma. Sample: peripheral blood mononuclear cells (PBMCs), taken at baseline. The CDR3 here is CASSPRLTTGELFF. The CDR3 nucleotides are TGTGCCAGCAGCCCCCGACTCACCACCGGGGAGCTGTTTTTT.